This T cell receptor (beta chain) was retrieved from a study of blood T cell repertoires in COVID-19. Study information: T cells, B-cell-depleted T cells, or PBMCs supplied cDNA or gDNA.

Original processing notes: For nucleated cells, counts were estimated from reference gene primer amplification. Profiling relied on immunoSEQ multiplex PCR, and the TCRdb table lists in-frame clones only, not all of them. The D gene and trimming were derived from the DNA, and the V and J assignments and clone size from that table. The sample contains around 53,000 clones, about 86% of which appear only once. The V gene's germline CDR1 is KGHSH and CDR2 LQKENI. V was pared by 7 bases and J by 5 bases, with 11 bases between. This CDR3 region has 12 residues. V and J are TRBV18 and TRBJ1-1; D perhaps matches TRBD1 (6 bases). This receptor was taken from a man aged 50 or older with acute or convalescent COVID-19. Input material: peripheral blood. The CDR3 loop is CASLGGRTEAFF. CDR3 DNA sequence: TGTGCCAGCTTAGGGGGTAGGACTGAAGCTTTCTTT.